This entry describes one TCR beta chain. Its antigen is still unknown. The CDR3 has 14 residues. V was cut by 1 base and J by 6 bases, with 12 bases left in between. CDR1 LGHNA and CDR2 YNFKEQ come from the germline V gene. The entry originates in a study of cytomegalovirus exposure and HLA in healthy donors. Study results and limitations: Analysis performed later showed TCR beta chains linked to HLA being more clonally expanded than equally common others. The classifier, whose performance was assessed in both the original and validation cohorts, reportedly diagnosed cytomegalovirus status with high specificity and sensitivity.

PCR primers comprised 60 Vbeta and 13 Jbeta primers. Study processing details: As a later analysis found, there were 70 million to 90 million unique TCR beta chains, of which some 9.9 million were shared. The repertoire was sequenced with immunoSEQ multiplex PCR; TCRdb's copy has only in-frame clones and lacks some. V, J and clone size derive from that table, while D and trimming were established from the DNA sequence. Here the sample spans around 140,000 clones, about 61% being singletons. This chain connects TRBV4-2 to TRBJ1-2, with a possible D match to TRBD1 (5 bases). The sequence was collected from a woman aged 40 to 50 in good health and CMV-seronegative. The sample comprised PBMCs. Here the CDR3 reads CASSQGSPGNGYTF. Written as DNA, the CDR3 is TGTGCCAGCAGCCAAGGGAGTCCAGGGAATGGCTACACCTTC.